These T cell receptor beta chains were read from a single sample in a study of blood T cell repertoires in COVID-19. Method: immunoSEQ multiplex PCR; TCRdb's copy keeps in-frame clones and lacks some. This table holds approximately 130,000 clones, almost 80% found once. Sequenced material: peripheral blood. The receptors stem from a human donor in a cohort sampled during active COVID-19. The CDR3 runs from the conserved cysteine through the conserved F or W. A D gene is named only where the DNA matches it firmly. Size is stated for part of the rows, as once, few or many counts, or as a class when the clone is expanded.

CDR3aa | CDR3nt | v_gene | abundance | j_gene | d_gene
CASSLKRTSGPYEQYF | TGTGCCAGCAGCTTAAAAAGGACTAGCGGCCCCTACGAGCAGTACTTC | TRBV7-3 | NA | TRBJ2-7 | TRBD2
CASSRQGAEAFF | TGCGCCAGCAGCAGGCAGGGGGCTGAAGCTTTCTTT | TRBV5-1 | NA | TRBJ1-1 | TRBD1
CAWSVGQGLDEQFF | TGTGCCTGGAGTGTCGGACAGGGTTTGGATGAGCAGTTCTTC | TRBV30 | NA | TRBJ2-1 | TRBD1
CASRSRQGRKMNTEAFF | TGTGCCAGCAGATCAAGACAGGGTCGGAAAATGAACACTGAAGCTTTCTTT | TRBV27 | NA | TRBJ1-1 | TRBD1
CASSQGGWSGNTIYF | TGTGCCAGCAGCCAGGGAGGGTGGTCCGGAAACACCATATATTTT | TRBV3-1/TRBV3-2 | NA | TRBJ1-3 | NA
CASSPRGGVQETQYF | TGTGCCAGCAGCCCCCGGGGGGGGGTCCAAGAGACCCAGTACTTC | TRBV28 | NA | TRBJ2-5 | TRBD2
CASRELFGGEKLFF | TGTGCCAGCAGAGAGCTGTTCGGAGGTGAAAAACTGTTTTTT | TRBV2 | few | TRBJ1-4 | NA
CASSQDWAGGANTGELFF | TGCGCCAGCAGCCAAGATTGGGCGGGGGGAGCGAACACCGGGGAGCTGTTTTTT | TRBV4-3 | NA | TRBJ2-2 | TRBD2
CASSGSGGAGEQFF | TGTGCCAGCAGTGGTAGCGGGGGGGCCGGTGAGCAGTTCTTC | TRBV6-2/TRBV6-3 | NA | TRBJ2-1 | TRBD2
CATSDLRGDTQYF | TGTGCCACCAGTGATTTGCGGGGGGATACGCAGTATTTT | TRBV24-1 | NA | TRBJ2-3 | NA
CASSVGLGYGYTF | TGTGCCAGCAGCGTAGGGCTTGGCTATGGCTACACCTTC | TRBV9 | NA | TRBJ1-2 | NA